The clone carrying this T cell receptor beta chain has just a few counts. Its cognate antigen is unknown. CDR1 is MDHEN and CDR2 is SYDVKM in the germline V gene. The CDR3 has 15 amino acids. V was cut by 3 bases and J by 3 bases, with 12 bases left in between. The sample belongs to a study of early T cells in non-severe SARS-CoV-2 infection. On the study more broadly: Chains were unpaired, as sequencing was done on bulk RNA from unsorted whole blood. Study outcomes and limitations: Anti-spike CD8 responses were favored by VDJdb matching, which missed private and CD4 specificities.

Researchers tagged individual cDNA molecules with unique molecular identifiers. MiXCR, run by TCRdb on the 5' RACE reads, gives a single entry per CDR3 protein. The sample has more than 90,000 distinct CDR3 sequences; roughly 13% are singletons. Material for sequencing was whole blood. V gene TRBV28 combines with J gene TRBJ1-5; D might be TRBD1 (6 bases). The sequence was obtained from an adult who was a healthcare worker with PCR-confirmed SARS-CoV-2 infection or an uninfected control (not recorded which). The CDR3 protein is CASSFTGRINQPQHF. CDR3 in DNA: TGTGCCAGCAGTTTTACAGGGAGAATCAATCAGCCCCAGCATTTT.